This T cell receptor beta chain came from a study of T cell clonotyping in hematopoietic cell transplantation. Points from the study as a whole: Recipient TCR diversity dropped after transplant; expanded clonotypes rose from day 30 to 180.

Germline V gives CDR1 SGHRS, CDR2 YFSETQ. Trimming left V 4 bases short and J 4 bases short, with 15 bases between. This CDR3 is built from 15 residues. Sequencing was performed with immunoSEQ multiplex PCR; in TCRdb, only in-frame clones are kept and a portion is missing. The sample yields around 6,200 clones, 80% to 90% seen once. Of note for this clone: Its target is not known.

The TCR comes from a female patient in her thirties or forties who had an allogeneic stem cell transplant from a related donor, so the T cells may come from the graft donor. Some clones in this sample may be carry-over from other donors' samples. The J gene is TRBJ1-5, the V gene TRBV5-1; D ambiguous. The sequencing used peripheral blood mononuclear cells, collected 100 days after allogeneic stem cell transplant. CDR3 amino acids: CASSVGSNLNQPQHF. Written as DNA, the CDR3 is TGCGCCAGCAGCGTCGGGTCGAACCTAAATCAGCCCCAGCATTTT. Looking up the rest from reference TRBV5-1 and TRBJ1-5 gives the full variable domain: KAGVTQTPRYLIKTRGQQVTLSCSPISGHRSVSWYQQTPGQGLQFLFEYFSETQRNKGNFPGRFSGRQFSNSRSEMNVSTLELGDSALYLCASSVGSNLNQPQHFGDGTRLSIL.